This TCR beta chain is from a study of technical replicates of blood from several donors. The method was immunoSEQ multiplex PCR; TCRdb's version includes in-frame clones alone and lacks a portion of them. The sample holds 60,000 to 70,000 clones, roughly 98% seen once. Source material: T cells isolated from PBMCs. The sequence came from a human donor in good health.

The DNA for the CDR3 is TGTGCCAGCAGAAGACTAGCGGGGAACTACAATGAGCAGTTCTTC. Protein product: CASRRLAGNYNEQFF. V is TRBV2 and J is TRBJ2-1; 11 nucleotides match TRBD2. CDR3 length equals 15 residues. V gave up 6 bases and J gave up 3 bases; unmatched junction bases: 4. Germline CDR1 SNHLY, CDR2 FYNNEI.